This TCR beta chain stems from a study of T cell changes during pregnancy in multiple sclerosis. Germline-derived CDR1 and CDR2 are SGHAT and FQNNGV. The CDR3 loop spans 14 amino acids. V lost 5 bases, J lost 2 bases, and 6 bases stayed unmatched. Profiled with immunoSEQ multiplex PCR; TCRdb holds only in-frame clones, not every one. The repertoire holds around 55,000 clones, with roughly 92% as singletons. This receptor was identified in a female donor with multiple sclerosis, enrolled in a pregnancy study. The starting material was CD8+ T cells from peripheral blood mononuclear cells, obtained in the third trimester of pregnancy. The chain is built from TRBV11-2 and TRBJ2-7; 7 nucleotides agree with TRBD1. The CDR3 is CASSLDRSPYEQYF. CDR3 DNA: TGTGCCAGCAGCCTGGACAGGTCCCCCTACGAGCAGTACTTC.